This T cell receptor (beta chain) comes out of a study of T cells expressing NK-cell markers. For the study at large: Source material for TCR beta repertoires consisted of sorted CD3+CD56+NKG2C+, CD3+CD56+NKG2C- and CD3+CD56-NKG2C+ T cells.

Per germline, CDR1 LGHNT and CDR2 FRNRAP. The CDR3 totals 16 residues. UMI-tagged 5'RACE template switching yielded the TCR beta cDNA. TCRdb reprocessed the 5' RACE reads and reports one entry per CDR3 protein, with no DNA. The sample yields 350,000 to 400,000 distinct CDR3 sequences, of which the top ten take up approximately 11%. This sequence was found in a woman aged 45-59 years in good health. Sequencing was done on a sample of blood T cells: a sorted CD56 or NKG2C T cell subset, CD4+ or CD8+ T cells, or bulk PBMC T cells (not recorded which). The chain couples TRBV12-5 to TRBJ2-3; the D call of TRBD1 rests on TCRdb alone, since no DNA is present to check it. CDR3 amino acids: CASGLGDRTSTDTQYF.